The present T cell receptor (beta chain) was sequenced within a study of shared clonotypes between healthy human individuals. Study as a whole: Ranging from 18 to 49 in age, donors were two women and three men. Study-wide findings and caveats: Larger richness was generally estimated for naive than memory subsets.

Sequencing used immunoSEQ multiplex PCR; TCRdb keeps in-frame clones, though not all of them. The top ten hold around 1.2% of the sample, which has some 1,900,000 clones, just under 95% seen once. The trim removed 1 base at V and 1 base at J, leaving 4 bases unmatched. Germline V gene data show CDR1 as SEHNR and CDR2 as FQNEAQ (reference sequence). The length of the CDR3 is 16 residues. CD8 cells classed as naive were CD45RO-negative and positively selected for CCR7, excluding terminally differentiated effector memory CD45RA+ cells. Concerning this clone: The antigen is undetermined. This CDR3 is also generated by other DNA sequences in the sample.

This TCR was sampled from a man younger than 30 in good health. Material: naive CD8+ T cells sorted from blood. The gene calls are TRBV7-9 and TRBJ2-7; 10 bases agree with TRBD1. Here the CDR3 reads CASSLGGQGGSYEQYF. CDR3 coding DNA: TGTGCCAGCAGCTTAGGAGGACAGGGGGGGTCCTACGAGCAGTACTTC.